This TCR beta chain appears in the sequencing data of a study of blood T cells in healthy people across ages (dated by TCRdb to the mid-2010s). Looking at the study overall: Template switching captured roughly one uniquely barcoded TCR beta cDNA molecule per two T cells in model experiments. To track age-related changes in TCR beta repertoire diversity, the study relied on deep sequencing normalized with unique cDNA molecular identifiers. Using the same blood draw, the study looked at two additional independent replicas of 1 million unique cDNA reads for two donors, one aged 18 to 30 and the other aged 80 or older. To avoid experimental bias, donors of different ages were spread randomly across the sequencing lanes. Four age groups were formed from the donors: young (average roughly 15 years), middle-aged (more than 35), aged (about 68) and long-lived (82).

Library prep was done by 5' RACE. Sequencer: Illumina HiSeq 2500. A second PCR of roughly 6 to 12 cycles was run with a J-beta primer mix and a sample-barcoded 5' primer. A template-switch 5' adaptor carrying 12 random nucleotides introduced a unique molecular identifier onto each TCR beta cDNA molecule. At least 2.5 million CDR3-containing paired-end reads were obtained from each sample. First-strand cDNA synthesis was performed from all RNA using the Mint cDNA synthesis kit, with priming by a TRBC-specific oligonucleotide. All cDNA was treated with uracil-DNA glycosylase and then went through a first 18-cycle PCR with the universal primers M1SS and BC2_uni_R. The study's own analysis went as follows. For normalization, 1 million high-quality reads were randomly selected from each sample, with every read carrying a distinct molecular identifier. Reads with shared molecular identifiers were discarded instead of being binned into consensus sequences. MiTCR, run with a Q25 quality threshold and the strictest error-elimination algorithm, handled CDR3 identification, clonotype clustering and error correction. Lower-bound total TCR beta diversity was estimated with a nonparametric unseen species model using Euler transformation. Starting from the raw public reads, TCRdb applied fastp trimming at Q25, assembled clones with MiXCR and retained in-frame beta chains. Rows matching on CDR3 protein sequence are summarized as one entry with the most common DNA and genes. The authors' filters were not applied to this entry. Present in this sample are about 2 million distinct CDR3 sequences, around 48% of which were seen just once. The top ten constitute around 2.1% of the sample.

In the case of this clonotype: Its binding antigen is unknown. Base quality data are lacking; no much larger clone is found one base away.

The full study reports these points: Bulk unsorted PBMC profiling prevented conclusive comparison of naive and antigen-experienced compartments. Donor CMV infection status was unknown, potentially confounding age-related changes in expanded clonotypes. Estimates of total diversity from one million sequenced T cells were regarded as lower bounds and underestimates. Observed TCR beta diversity per million T cells fell roughly linearly with age, and a significant reduction was already apparent by age around 44. Compared with the aged group, the long-lived group had more naive CD4+ T cells, fewer expanded clones and increased TCR diversity, a pattern suggesting age selection. A strong correlation was found between observed TCR beta diversity and the percentage of naive T cells measured by flow cytometry.

Donors were 30 to 45 systemically healthy Caucasian individuals from Russia aged about 6 to 100 years. Each donor gave 8 to 10 milliliters of peripheral blood, drawn into EDTA-treated Vacutainer tubes. Ficoll-Paque density-gradient centrifugation was used to isolate PBMCs, with at least 7 million per sample. Trizol reagent was used to extract total RNA from PBMCs, with at least 5.5 micrograms per sample. Naive CD45RAhigh/CD27high T cell percentages were measured by flow cytometry on a PBMC aliquot from every donor. For CDR1 and CDR2, the germline V gene lists KGHDR and SFDVKD. The CDR3 starts with the cysteine, ends with the phenylalanine, and has 16 residues. Just the 48-base CDR3 DNA is kept, in frame starting at base 1.

The clonotype originates from a woman in her 40s in good health. The V gene is TRBV24-1 and the J gene is TRBJ2-1, and 8 junctional nucleotides match TRBD1. Near its end, the DNA agrees better with TRBJ2-7, so the J call may be wrong. The sample taken for sequencing was blood. Here is the DNA: TGTGCCACCAGTGATTCGGACAGGGTTGCGTACAATGAGCAGTACTTC. Its protein reads: CATSDSDRVAYNEQYF.